This T cell receptor beta chain was sequenced in a study of blood T cell repertoires in COVID-19. About the research overall: T cells, B-cell-depleted T cells, or PBMCs supplied cDNA or gDNA.

The J segment lost 4 bases and the V segment lost 0 bases, leaving 21 bases of the junction unmatched. CDR1 and CDR2 (germline): SGDLS, YYNGEE. The CDR3 consists of 21 residues. Study processing details: Estimation of nucleated cell counts was performed using reference gene primer amplification. Some clones are missing from TCRdb's copy, which holds only in-frame ones; the method was immunoSEQ multiplex PCR. D and trimming were read from the DNA, whereas the V and J calls and clone size are those reported in that table. Of 350,000 to 400,000 clones listed, roughly nine tenths are singletons. The cohort comprised adults aged about 18 to 90 years residing in 20 to 30 US areas. Donors were grouped by their self-reported clinical history.

This chain uses TRBV9 with TRBJ2-1, with 8 positions matching TRBD2. The sequence derives from a young man who had recovered from COVID-19. The sample comprised PBMCs or T cells enriched from blood (not recorded which). The CDR3 region has the DNA TGTGCCAGCAGCGTAGCTTATACTAGCGGATCGTCTTCCAAAGTTTACAATGAGCAGTTCTTC. Protein: CASSVAYTSGSSSKVYNEQFF.